This TCR beta chain comes out of a study of cytomegalovirus exposure and HLA in healthy donors. The V and J ends lost 6 bases and 4 bases respectively, with 12 bases between them. CDR3 length: 13 amino acids. The germline CDR1 and CDR2 sequences are LNHDA and SQIVND (reference sequence). PCR primers comprised 60 Vbeta and 13 Jbeta primers. Assay used: immunoSEQ multiplex PCR; TCRdb lists only in-frame clones, some missing. The top ten hold about 2% of the sample, which has 150,000 to 200,000 clones, about 80% seen once. The source is a woman aged 25 to 39 in good health and CMV-seropositive. V is TRBV19 and J is TRBJ1-1, with D maybe TRBD1 (5 bases). The source material was PBMCs. The chain's CDR3 is CASRGRGVTEAFF. Here the CDR3 DNA reads TGTGCCAGTAGGGGACGGGGGGTCACTGAAGCTTTCTTT.